This entry lists 27 T cell receptor beta chains sequenced from one sample in a study of cytomegalovirus exposure and HLA in healthy donors. PCR used 60 Vbeta primers and 13 Jbeta primers. This table comes from immunoSEQ multiplex PCR, and its TCRdb copy is limited to in-frame clones, with some not included. The data hold about 98,000 clones, with more than 65% observed a single time. Sequences were obtained from PBMCs. Source of these receptors: a human donor in good health.

The chain is built from TRBV9 and TRBJ1-2; D not resolved. Looked up from germline, CDR1 is SGDLS and CDR2 is YYNGEE. This CDR3 contains 15 residues. Trimming took off 3 bases at V and 1 base at J, with 13 bases between the two ends. The CDR3, as DNA: TGTGCCAGCAGCGACCCCCCCGGGATTAACTATGGCTACACCTTC. Translation gives CASSDPPGINYGYTF. The variable domain in full, with the rest retrieved from reference TRBV9 and TRBJ1-2, is DSGVTQTPKHLITATGQRVTLRCSPRSGDLSVYWYQQSLDQGLQFLIQYYNGEERAKGNILERFSAQQFPDLHSELNLSSLELGDSALYFCASSDPPGINYGYTFGSGTRLTVV.

In its sample, this clone was seen once. The V call is TRBV7-2, the J call TRBJ2-3; D remains ambiguous. This CDR3 spans 14 amino acids. Trimming shortened V by 2 bases and J by 2 bases, and 8 bases separated the two germline ends. The germline CDR1 and CDR2 sequences are SGHTA and FQGNSA. The CDR3 nucleotides read TGTGCCAGCAGCTTAAAAGCCTACACAGATACGCAGTATTTT. Its protein product is CASSLKAYTDTQYF.

The chain couples TRBV2 to TRBJ2-2; D not certain. Germline loops: CDR1 SNHLY, CDR2 FYNNEI. The germline V and J ends were trimmed by 2 bases and 4 bases, with 8 bases remaining between them. This CDR3 is 14 amino acids long. The CDR3 sequence: CASSELPGTGELFF. In DNA form, the CDR3 reads TGTGCCAGCAGTGAACTTCCGGGCACCGGGGAGCTGTTTTTT.

The V and J genes are TRBV6-4 and TRBJ2-2; 7 positions agree with TRBD1. Trimming cost V 5 bases and J 0 bases; bases outside gene matches: 6. Germline V gene lookup returns CDR1 MRHNA and CDR2 SNTAGT. CDR3 length: 16 residues. CDR3 loop: CASSPQGVTNTGELFF. As DNA, the CDR3 is TGTGCCAGCAGTCCGCAGGGGGTGACGAACACCGGGGAGCTGTTTTTT.

V usage is TRBV19 and J usage is TRBJ1-2; 7 bases fit TRBD1. The germline V gene has CDR1 LNHDA and CDR2 SQIVND (reference sequence). V dropped 3 bases and J dropped 0; count of bases not matched to a gene: 1. This CDR3 is built from 14 residues. The CDR3 nucleotides are TGTGCCAGTAGTATGGGGACAGCTAACTATGGCTACACCTTC. Translated, it gives CASSMGTANYGYTF.

The DNA of the CDR3 is TGTGCCAGCAGCCAAGAACTAGCCAAAAACATTCAGTACTTC. It translates to CASSQELAKNIQYF. The rearrangement joins TRBV14 to TRBJ2-4; D uncertain. Trimming cost V 0 bases and J 0 bases, with 3 bases left between them. This CDR3 region has 14 residues. The germline gives CDR1 SGHDN, CDR2 FVKESK.

The chain has TRBV12-2 and TRBJ1-1; the table's D gene call, TRBD1, was not cross checked with the DNA. TRBV12-2 is annotated as a pseudogene. This CDR3 has 13 amino acids. CDR3 nucleotide sequence: TGTGCAATCCGAACAGGACCGAACACTGAAGCTTTCTTT. This sequence encodes CAIRTGPNTEAFF.

The chain couples TRBV29-1 to TRBJ1-1, with D uncertain. CDR1 is SQVTM and CDR2 is ANQGSEA in the germline V gene. CDR3 length: 13 amino acids. V was shortened by 4 bases and J by 2 bases, with 11 bases between the two germline ends. The CDR3 sequence: CSVVLHLNTEAFF. Here the CDR3 DNA reads TGCAGCGTTGTTCTCCACCTAAACACTGAAGCTTTCTTT.

This sequence joins TRBV7-2 and TRBJ2-5; D remains unclear. V gave up 2 bases and J gave up 5 bases, with 9 bases separating them. Germline loops: CDR1 SGHTA, CDR2 FQGNSA. This CDR3 spans 13 amino acids. In nucleotides, the CDR3 is TGTGCCAGCAGCTTATACGTCCGGGAGACCCAGTACTTC. It codes for CASSLYVRETQYF.

The chain has TRBV5-4 and TRBJ1-1; TRBD1 might be the D (6 bases). Germline V CDR1 and CDR2: SGHNT, YYREEE (reference sequence). V was trimmed by 2 bases and J by 5 bases, leaving 16 bases between them. The CDR3 runs to 15 residues. The CDR3 DNA follows: TGTGCCAGCAGCTTACAGACAGGAATCGGGACTGAAGCTTTCTTT. It is translated as CASSLQTGIGTEAFF.

This rearrangement joins TRBV6-7 to TRBJ2-2; 9 bases agree with TRBD2. TRBV6-7 counts as an open reading frame of uncertain function. J was trimmed by 4 bases and V by 1 base; bases with no gene match: 13. The CDR3 runs to 19 residues. The CDR3 reads CASSYLHWAGGPITGELFF. Written as DNA, the CDR3 is TGTGCCAGCAGTTACTTACATTGGGCGGGGGGGCCGATCACCGGGGAGCTGTTTTTT.

The rearrangement joins TRBV5-1 to TRBJ2-7; TRBD1 is a possible D gene (6 bases). The germline gives CDR1 SGHRS, CDR2 YFSETQ. V lost 5 bases to trimming and J lost 2 bases, with 14 bases between them. CDR3 length equals 14 residues. For the CDR3, the DNA is TGCGCCAGCAGGATAGAGGACAGTGCCTACGAGCAGTACTTC. This encodes CASRIEDSAYEQYF.

Here the CDR3 DNA reads TGCGCCAGCAGCTTGACCCAGGGCAACACTGAAGCTTTCTTT. It is translated as CASSLTQGNTEAFF. The V and J genes are TRBV5-1 and TRBJ1-1, with D perhaps matching TRBD1 (5 bases). The CDR3 covers 14 residues. Per germline, CDR1 SGHRS and CDR2 YFSETQ. V was trimmed by 1 base and J by 2 bases, leaving 9 bases between them.

CDR3 in amino acids: CASSISGRGAQETQYF. The CDR3 DNA is TGTGCCAGCAGCATTAGCGGGAGGGGGGCCCAAGAGACCCAGTACTTC. The chain uses TRBV27 and TRBJ2-5, with 11 positions matching TRBD2. V lost 6 bases and J lost 1; bases outside the gene matches: 7. In germline, CDR1 is MNHEY, CDR2 SMNVEV (reference sequence). This CDR3 has 16 residues.

This chain's CDR3 is CASSLAAGSGNTIYF. The CDR3 DNA follows: TGTGCCAGCAGCTTAGCGGCCGGGTCTGGAAACACCATATATTTT. V gene TRBV7-7 combines with J gene TRBJ1-3, with D hard to call. Trimming left V 0 bases short and J 1 base short, with 7 bases between. The CDR3 spans 15 residues. From germline, CDR1 is SSHAT and CDR2 FNYEAQ (reference sequence).

The rearrangement uses TRBV6-5 and TRBJ2-5; D is possibly TRBD1 (6 bases). Germline V gene lookup returns CDR1 MNHEY and CDR2 SVGAGI. This CDR3 region has 13 residues. V lost 6 bases and J lost 3, with 11 bases in between. In DNA, the CDR3 is TGTGCCAGCAGAACCCAGGGGAAAGAGACCCAGTACTTC. The encoded protein is CASRTQGKETQYF.

The table lists this clone with many counts. V usage is TRBV10-3 and J usage is TRBJ1-3; the D gene is possibly TRBD1 (6 bases). This CDR3 comprises 15 residues. The V gene lost 6 bases and the J gene lost 1 base, with 13 bases spanning the gap. Germline assignment: CDR1 ENHRY and CDR2 SYGVKD. CDR3 nucleotides: TGTGCCATCAGAGAGACAGGAAGGTCTGGAAACACCATATATTTT. Translating it yields CAIRETGRSGNTIYF.

The chain combines TRBV19 with TRBJ2-7; 8 bases fit TRBD1. This CDR3 has 14 amino acids. Germline V gene lookup returns CDR1 LNHDA and CDR2 SQIVND (reference sequence). V lost 6 bases and J lost 3; bases outside the gene matches: 7. The CDR3 DNA is TGTGCCAGTAGCCTAGGACAGGGTGGCTACGAGCAGTACTTC. It encodes CASSLGQGGYEQYF.

The rearrangement uses TRBV10-1 and TRBJ1-2; 8 positions agree with TRBD1. This CDR3 has 13 amino acids. After removal of 5 bases from V and 3 bases from J, the junction contained 2 bases not matched to a gene. Germline CDR1 WNHNN, CDR2 SYGVQD (reference sequence). This CDR3 reads CASSPGGDYGYTF. CDR3 sequence (DNA): TGCGCCAGCAGTCCAGGGGGCGACTATGGCTACACCTTC.

The chain uses TRBV7-2 and TRBJ2-1; D is perhaps TRBD1 (5 bases). CDR1 is SGHTA and CDR2 is FQGNSA in the germline V gene. The CDR3 covers 13 residues. Trimming removed 6 bases at V and 5 bases at J, with 11 bases between. The DNA for the CDR3 is TGTGCCAGCAGGGGTGTGGGGCACAATGAGCAGTTCTTC. This gives the protein CASRGVGHNEQFF.

This clone was detected a few times. The chain has TRBV29-1 and TRBJ1-1; D is perhaps TRBD1 (6 bases). V lost 4 bases, J lost 6 bases, and 9 bases lay in between. The CDR3 loop spans 11 amino acids. Germline assignment: CDR1 SQVTM and CDR2 ANQGSEA. The chain's CDR3 is CSVVQGSEAFF. In DNA form, the CDR3 reads TGCAGCGTTGTACAGGGATCTGAAGCTTTCTTT.

The chain carries TRBV5-4 and TRBJ2-1, with TRBD2 identical over 13 bases. CDR1 is SGHNT, CDR2 YYREEE, per germline (reference sequence). The junction had 7 bases not matched to a gene; V was cut back by 4 bases and J by 0 bases. The CDR3 contains 18 residues. The CDR3 loop is CASSAGTSGTNSYNEQFF. CDR3 coding DNA: TGTGCCAGCAGCGCCGGGACTAGCGGGACAAACTCCTACAATGAGCAGTTCTTC.

The chain carries TRBV6-5 and TRBJ1-6, with D possibly being TRBD1 (5 bases). Germline V gives CDR1 MNHEY, CDR2 SVGAGI. CDR3 length equals 14 residues. Trimming shortened V by 5 bases and J by 6 bases, and 11 bases separated the two germline ends. DNA for the CDR3: TGTGCCAGCAGTGAATTGGGGGGTAATTCACCCCTCCACTTT. Its protein product is CASSELGGNSPLHF.

The V gene is TRBV4-1, the J gene TRBJ1-1, with D maybe TRBD1 (5 bases). The germline V and J ends were trimmed by 4 bases and 4 bases, with 22 bases remaining between them. The CDR3 length is 17 residues. Germline values: CDR1 MGHRA, CDR2 YSYEKL. DNA of the CDR3: TGCGCCAGCAGCCTTAACAATGGGGCAATTGTTAGCACTGAAGCTTTCTTT. Its protein is CASSLNNGAIVSTEAFF.

The chain recombines TRBV5-6 with TRBJ1-5; no clear D gene. Germline V gene sequence: CDR1 SGHDT, CDR2 YYEEEE. The CDR3 is 17 amino acids. V was clipped by 3 bases and J by 11 bases, with 27 bases between them. The CDR3 DNA reads TGTGCCAGCAGCTGGAGGGTATTCGGCCGAGTCACCATGGCCCAGCATTTT. Its protein product is CASSWRVFGRVTMAQHF.

The V and J genes are TRBV5-4 and TRBJ2-7; 9 positions match TRBD2. The V and J ends lost 0 bases and 3 bases, in that order; junction bases with no gene match: 7. Germline V gene sequence: CDR1 SGHNT, CDR2 YYREEE (reference sequence). The CDR3 is 16 amino acids. In DNA, the CDR3 is TGTGCCAGCAGCTTGGGGGGGCTAGCGGGATACTACGAGCAGTACTTC. Protein product: CASSLGGLAGYYEQYF.

This clone was seen more than once but under ten times. V is TRBV5-6 and J is TRBJ2-7; TRBD2 agrees at 9 bases. Germline assignment: CDR1 SGHDT and CDR2 YYEEEE. Unmatched junction bases numbered 4, after V lost 0 bases and J lost 3 bases. CDR3 length: 15 residues. CDR3 DNA sequence: TGTGCCAGCAGCTTGGTTGGCGGGGGGGACTACGAGCAGTACTTC. This translates into CASSLVGGGDYEQYF. The full variable domain, completed using reference TRBV5-6 and TRBJ2-7, is DAGVTQSPTHLIKTRGQQVTLRCSPKSGHDTVSWYQQALGQGPQFIFQYYEEEERQRGNFPDRFSGHQFPNYSSELNVNALLLGDSALYLCASSLVGGGDYEQYFGPGTRLTVT.